This T cell receptor (beta chain) came from a study of a mutant IDH1 vaccine in newly diagnosed glioma. The overall study: Patients were given eight vaccinations, scheduled in weeks 1, 3, 5, 7, 11, 15, 19 and 23. Vaccination started 4-6 weeks after radiotherapy alone, or with temozolomide cycles.

The V and J ends lost 9 bases and 2 bases respectively, with 7 bases between them. This CDR3 is built from 12 residues. Germline CDR1 reads SEHNR; CDR2 reads FQNEAQ (reference sequence). Notes on this clone: The antigen is undetermined.

As to time point: week 11, during vaccination. In the vaccine, a single dose held 300 ug of the mutant IDH1 20-mer peptide, along with topical imiquimod. Those who donated had recent WHO grade 3 or 4 IDH1-mutant, ATRX-lost astrocytomas. Repertoires were generated with immunoSEQ multiplex PCR, while TCRdb's copy carries only in-frame clones and drops some. The sample carries 120,000 or so clones, around 80% recorded once. Overall study results and limits: Pseudoprogression apparently tracked independently of changes in top peripheral T cell clonotypes.

This TCR was sampled from a man aged 40-49 years with glioma. This material consisted of PBMCs, taken from a glioma patient whose treatment included an IDH1 peptide vaccine. This sequence joins TRBV7-9 and TRBJ2-2; no clear D. As DNA, the CDR3 is TGTGCCAGTTTAGCAAACACCGGGGAGCTGTTTTTT. Amino acid sequence: CASLANTGELFF.